The 24 T cell receptor beta chains given below trace back to one sample, sequenced in a study of control samples from healthy donors and cancer patients. The protocol was immunoSEQ multiplex PCR, while the TCRdb copy is restricted to in-frame clones and leaves out a portion. The sample has fewer than 300,000 clones; roughly 82% are singletons. Sequenced sample: PBMCs. The receptors here all came from an older woman with lung cancer.

V and J are TRBV19 and TRBJ2-1, with 13 positions matching TRBD2. Germline CDR1 is LNHDA and CDR2 is SQIVND (reference sequence). V lost 3 bases, J lost 2 bases, and 10 bases stayed unmatched. CDR3 length: 19 amino acids. The CDR3 bases are TGTGCCAGTAGTATCAGCACTAGCGGGAGGGCCTCTGCCTACAATGAGCAGTTCTTC. Translating gives CASSISTSGRASAYNEQFF.

This clone was found once. CDR3 in amino acids: CASSDLRGRGETQYF. The CDR3 bases are TGTGCCAGCAGTGACCTCAGGGGGCGAGGAGAGACCCAGTACTTC. This chain uses TRBV2 with TRBJ2-5; 8 positions match TRBD1. This CDR3 has 15 amino acids. Germline V gene lookup returns CDR1 SNHLY and CDR2 FYNNEI. Unmatched junction bases numbered 7, after V lost 3 bases and J lost 4 bases.

The V call is TRBV12-3 or TRBV12-4, the J call TRBJ1-1, with D tentatively TRBD1 (5 bases). Trimming took 6 bases from V and 1 from J, leaving 9 bases between them. This CDR3 spans 13 amino acids. As DNA, the CDR3 is TGTGCCAGCAGGTGGGGGTGGAACACTGAAGCTTTCTTT. Translating it yields CASRWGWNTEAFF.

This clone has more than one count but fewer than ten. This chain joins TRBV29-1 and TRBJ2-1, with 11 bases fitting TRBD2. Germline trimming cut 6 bases from V and 1 base from J; bases unmatched to any gene: 8. In germline, CDR1 is SQVTM, CDR2 ANQGSEA. The CDR3 consists of 16 residues. CDR3 amino acids: CSVTLAGVRSYNEQFF. The CDR3 DNA follows: TGCAGCGTAACACTAGCGGGAGTCCGATCCTACAATGAGCAGTTCTTC.

The rearrangement links TRBV5-1 to TRBJ2-2, with D perhaps being TRBD1 or TRBD2 (5 bases each). This CDR3 is built from 13 residues. V lost 4 bases and J lost 4, with 8 bases in between. Germline-derived CDR1 and CDR2 are SGHRS and YFSETQ. The CDR3 coding sequence is TGCGCCAGCAGCACCGGGACCACCGGGGAGCTGTTTTTT. Translating it yields CASSTGTTGELFF.

The chain joins TRBV4-1 to TRBJ2-3; TRBD1 matches 11 bases. The junction had 8 bases not matched to a gene; V was cut back by 8 bases and J by 4 bases. CDR3 length equals 15 residues. Germline V CDR1 and CDR2: MGHRA, YSYEKL. The DNA of the CDR3 is TGCGCCAGCGCTATACCGGGACAGGGGGCAGATACGCAGTATTTT. Translated: CASAIPGQGADTQYF.

The chain links TRBV12-3 or TRBV12-4 to TRBJ1-1, with TRBD1 as a possible D gene (5 bases). Trimming shortened V by 10 bases and J by 1 base, and 10 bases separated the two germline ends. The CDR3 sequence is 12 residues long. This chain's CDR3 is CATRRGNTEAFF. The CDR3 region has the DNA TGTGCCACACGAAGGGGGAACACTGAAGCTTTCTTT.

The table lists this clone with a count of one. This chain links TRBV6-5 with TRBJ1-1; TRBD1 might be the D (5 bases). CDR3 size: 14 residues. V was cut by 6 bases and J by 2 bases, with 13 bases left in between. The germline V gene encodes CDR1 MNHEY and CDR2 SVGAGI. The CDR3 is CASSLTELNTEAFF. Here the CDR3 DNA reads TGTGCCAGCAGCCTGACAGAGCTAAACACTGAAGCTTTCTTT.

This clone was seen only a few times. This chain joins TRBV6-5 and TRBJ1-6; 8 positions match TRBD1. The CDR3 consists of 14 residues. J gave up 4 bases and V 5 bases, and 1 base lay outside the gene matches. The V gene's germline CDR1 is MNHEY and CDR2 SVGAGI. CDR3 loop: CASSRQGYNSPLHF. The CDR3 region has the DNA TGTGCCAGCAGTCGACAGGGGTATAATTCACCCCTCCACTTT.

V and J are TRBV6-5 and TRBJ1-1; D remains unclear. The ends were cut back, 6 bases at V and 1 base at J, with 12 bases in the middle. The CDR3 runs 14 residues. The germline CDR1 and CDR2 sequences are MNHEY and SVGAGI. The CDR3 here is CASSLDVGNTEAFF. CDR3 in DNA: TGTGCCAGCAGCCTGGACGTGGGGAACACTGAAGCTTTCTTT.

The V gene is TRBV18, the J gene TRBJ1-5, with 7 bases that match TRBD1. Trimming at V came to 3 bases and at J to 6 bases, leaving 11 bases not matched to a gene. Germline V gene data show CDR1 as KGHSH and CDR2 as LQKENI. The length of the CDR3 is 16 residues. CDR3 in DNA: TGTGCCAGCTCACCCCCCGGAGACAGGGCCGGTCAGCCCCAGCATTTT. Its translation is CASSPPGDRAGQPQHF.

V is TRBV19 and J is TRBJ1-2; possibly TRBD1 for D (5 bases). V lost 5 bases, J lost 2 bases, and 15 bases lay in between. The germline gives CDR1 LNHDA, CDR2 SQIVND (reference sequence). CDR3 length: 15 residues. This chain's CDR3 is CASSPGNLKNYGYTF. The DNA for the CDR3 is TGTGCCAGTAGTCCAGGGAATCTTAAGAACTATGGCTACACCTTC.

J is TRBJ2-3 and V is TRBV7-3, with a weak D call TRBD1 (5 bases). Germline V CDR1 and CDR2: SGHTA, FQGTGA. The CDR3 contains 13 residues. Trimming pared 7 bases from V and 1 base from J, leaving 9 bases between. The CDR3 bases are TGTGCCAGCACCCAAGGGGGCACAGATACGCAGTATTTT. This translates into CASTQGGTDTQYF.

The V call is TRBV30, the J call TRBJ1-5; D is possibly TRBD1 (6 bases). Germline V CDR1 and CDR2: GTSNPN, SVGIG (reference sequence). V lost 1 base and J 3 bases, leaving 7 bases between the germline ends. This CDR3 comprises 13 residues. CDR3 DNA sequence: TGTGCCTGGAGTGGGGGGCTCAATCAGCCCCAGCATTTT. Translation gives CAWSGGLNQPQHF.

The V gene is TRBV28, the J gene TRBJ1-1; possible D gene TRBD1, 6 bases. The V end lost 9 bases, the J end lost 5 bases, and 13 bases lay between the germline ends. CDR1 is MDHEN, CDR2 SYDVKM, per germline. CDR3 length equals 12 residues. CDR3 region: CASWGRYTEAFF. The CDR3 nucleotides read TGTGCCAGTTGGGGGCGCTATACTGAAGCTTTCTTT.

This clone was seen just once. The chain has TRBV4-1 and TRBJ2-5, with D perhaps being TRBD1 or TRBD2 (5 bases each). The germline CDR1 and CDR2 sequences are MGHRA and YSYEKL. This CDR3 contains 15 residues. The V end was cut by 0 bases, the J end by 5 bases, with 13 bases between. CDR3 loop: CASSQDERDRETQYF. The CDR3, as DNA: TGCGCCAGCAGCCAAGATGAGAGGGACCGGGAGACCCAGTACTTC.

This clone occurred a few times. V and J are TRBV4-2 and TRBJ2-3, with 10 bases aligning to TRBD2. The germline V gene has CDR1 LGHNA and CDR2 YNFKEQ. After removal of 1 base from V and 6 bases from J, the junction contained 13 bases not matched to a gene. The CDR3 has 18 residues. Here the CDR3 DNA reads TGTGCCAGCAGCCAAGTTTGGGGGCTAGCGGGGGCGGGGGATACGCAGTATTTT. The encoded protein is CASSQVWGLAGAGDTQYF.

This chain joins TRBV6-5 and TRBJ2-2, with TRBD2 matching over 14 bases. Losses at the gene ends were 8 bases for V and 5 bases for J; bases not matched to a gene: 1. CDR1 and CDR2 from the germline V gene are MNHEY and SVGAGI. The CDR3 covers 14 residues. CDR3 DNA: TGTGCCAGCGGGACTAGCGGGAGTACCGGGGAGCTGTTTTTT. Its translation: CASGTSGSTGELFF.

The V and J genes are TRBV14 and TRBJ2-4, with 8 bases matching TRBD1. Germline CDR1 SGHDN, CDR2 FVKESK. The length of the CDR3 is 17 residues. Unmatched junction bases numbered 13, after V lost 6 bases and J lost 3 bases. DNA for the CDR3: TGTGCCAGCAGTTTGCCGTGGCGGACAGGGATCAAAAACATTCAGTACTTC. This sequence encodes CASSLPWRTGIKNIQYF.

This clone was found a few times. The chain recombines TRBV6-5 with TRBJ2-7, with D possibly matching TRBD2 (5 bases). This CDR3 spans 13 amino acids. V lost 9 bases to trimming and J lost 4 bases, with 16 bases between them. Looked up from germline, CDR1 is MNHEY and CDR2 is SVGAGI. The CDR3 nucleotides read TGTGCCAGTAAACGGACTGTGAATTACGAGCAGTACTTC. This sequence encodes CASKRTVNYEQYF.

This sequence joins TRBV5-1 and TRBJ2-4, with unresolved D. From germline, CDR1 is SGHRS and CDR2 YFSETQ. Trimming took off 0 bases at V and 6 bases at J, with 7 bases between the two ends. The CDR3 is made up of 13 amino acids. Here the CDR3 DNA reads TGCGCCAGCAGCTTGGAAGTGGGAAACATTCAGTACTTC. Protein product: CASSLEVGNIQYF.

J is TRBJ1-2 and V is TRBV24-1; TRBD1 agrees at 8 bases. CDR1 and CDR2 (germline): KGHDR, SFDVKD. This CDR3 is 17 amino acids long. Germline trimming cut 5 bases from V and 4 bases from J; bases unmatched to any gene: 14. CDR3 residues: CATSANQEDRVLYGYTF. CDR3 coding DNA: TGTGCCACCAGTGCTAACCAAGAGGACAGGGTTCTCTATGGCTACACCTTC.

The rearrangement uses TRBV30 and TRBJ1-1; D possibly corresponds to TRBD1 (6 bases). The ends were cut back, 4 bases at V and 3 bases at J, with 12 bases in the middle. CDR1 is GTSNPN and CDR2 is SVGIG in the germline V gene (reference sequence). There are 13 residues in the CDR3. As DNA, the CDR3 is TGTGCCTGGACCAGGGGACCGTACACTGAAGCTTTCTTT. It is translated as CAWTRGPYTEAFF.

This chain links TRBV10-3 with TRBJ1-4; no firm D call. This CDR3 contains 16 residues. Per germline, CDR1 ENHRY and CDR2 SYGVKD. Trimming removed 6 bases at V and 1 base at J, with 15 bases between. CDR3 region: CAISEIPDGTNEKLFF. The CDR3 DNA follows: TGTGCCATCAGCGAGATACCGGACGGAACTAATGAAAAACTGTTTTTT.